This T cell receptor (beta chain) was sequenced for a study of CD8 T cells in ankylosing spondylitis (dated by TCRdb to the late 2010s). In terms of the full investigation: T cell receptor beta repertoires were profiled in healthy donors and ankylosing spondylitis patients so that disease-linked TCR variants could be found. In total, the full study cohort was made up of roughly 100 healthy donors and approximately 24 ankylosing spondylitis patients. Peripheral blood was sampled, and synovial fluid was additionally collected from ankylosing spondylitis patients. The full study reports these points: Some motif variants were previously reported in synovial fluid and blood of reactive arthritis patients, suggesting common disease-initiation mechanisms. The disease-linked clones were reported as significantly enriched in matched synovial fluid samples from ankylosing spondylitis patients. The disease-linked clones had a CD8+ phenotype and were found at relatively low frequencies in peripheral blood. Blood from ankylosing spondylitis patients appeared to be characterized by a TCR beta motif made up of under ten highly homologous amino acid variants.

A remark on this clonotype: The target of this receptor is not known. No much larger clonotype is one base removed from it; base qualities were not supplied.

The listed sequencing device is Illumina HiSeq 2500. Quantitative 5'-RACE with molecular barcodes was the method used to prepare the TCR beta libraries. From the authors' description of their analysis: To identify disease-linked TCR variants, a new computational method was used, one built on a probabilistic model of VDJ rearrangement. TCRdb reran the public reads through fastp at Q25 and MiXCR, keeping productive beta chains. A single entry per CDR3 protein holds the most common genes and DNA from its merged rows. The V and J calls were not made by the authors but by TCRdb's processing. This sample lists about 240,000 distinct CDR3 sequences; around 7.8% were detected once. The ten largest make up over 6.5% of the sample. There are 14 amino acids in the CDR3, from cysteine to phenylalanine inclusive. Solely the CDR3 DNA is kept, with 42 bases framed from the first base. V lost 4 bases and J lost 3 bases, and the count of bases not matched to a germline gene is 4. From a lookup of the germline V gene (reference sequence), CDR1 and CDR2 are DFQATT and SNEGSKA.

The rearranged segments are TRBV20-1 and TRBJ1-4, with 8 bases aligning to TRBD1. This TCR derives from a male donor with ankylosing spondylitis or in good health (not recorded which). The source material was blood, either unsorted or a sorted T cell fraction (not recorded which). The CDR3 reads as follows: CSAKGTGPNEKLFF. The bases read TGCAGTGCTAAGGGGACAGGACCTAATGAAAAACTGTTTTTT.